This T cell receptor (beta chain) appears in the sequencing data of a study of blood T cell repertoires in COVID-19. Per the original methods: Using reference gene primer amplification, nucleated cell counts were estimated. The table came from immunoSEQ multiplex PCR; TCRdb's copy has only in-frame clones and leaves some out. That table supplies the V and J calls and clone size; D and trimming were determined from the DNA. The table shows about 160,000 clones, with roughly 84% occurring only once. Source material: peripheral blood. The receptor was isolated from a woman of 80 years or more with active or convalescent COVID-19.

This CDR3 is CASSLDILSGEQYF. CDR3 DNA: TGCGCCAGCAGCTTGGATATCCTATCGGGCGAGCAGTACTTC. The V call is TRBV5-1, the J call TRBJ2-7; D not certain. Trimming removed 0 bases at V and 6 bases at J, with 13 bases between. Germline CDR1 reads SGHRS; CDR2 reads YFSETQ. CDR3 length: 14 amino acids.